Listed here are 11 T cell receptor beta chains from one sample, sequenced in a study of T cells after yellow fever vaccination. TCRdb processed the 5' RACE reads anew with MiXCR; each CDR3 protein has one entry. The sample includes 250,000 to 350,000 distinct CDR3 sequences, approximately 4% of them seen just once. Here the sequenced sample was PBMCs, taken 15 days after the yellow fever booster vaccination. The origin of the receptors is a man younger than 30 who received the YFV17D yellow fever vaccine.

This clonotype came up many times. The chain couples TRBV7-9 to TRBJ1-6; D is unclear. This CDR3 is 13 amino acids long. CDR1 and CDR2 (germline): SEHNR, FQNEAQ (reference sequence). V lost 1 base and J 9 bases, leaving 7 bases between the germline ends. DNA for the CDR3: TGTGCCAGCAGCTTAGATTACACTTCACCCCTCCACTTT. Its protein product is CASSLDYTSPLHF.

This clonotype was picked up a small number of times. The V gene is TRBV5-1, the J gene TRBJ2-7; D gene ambiguous. V was clipped by 0 bases and J by 2 bases, with 12 bases between them. CDR3 length equals 15 residues. Germline V lookup: CDR1 SGHRS, CDR2 YFSETQ. CDR3 protein: CASSLDPGDTYEQYF. The CDR3 nucleotides are TGCGCCAGCAGCTTGGATCCTGGGGATACCTACGAGCAGTACTTC.

This clonotype was counted many times. This chain links TRBV7-2 with TRBJ1-5, with 8 bases that match TRBD1. V lost 5 bases to trimming and J lost 6 bases; unmatched junction nucleotides: 9. CDR1 is SGHTA and CDR2 is FQGNSA in the germline V gene. This CDR3 is 15 amino acids long. The CDR3: CASSPDRERSQPQHF. The CDR3 region has the DNA TGTGCCAGCAGCCCGGACAGGGAGCGGAGTCAGCCCCAGCATTTT.

This clonotype has a count of ten or more. V usage is TRBV20-1 and J usage is TRBJ2-5, with 9 bases matching TRBD2. With V trimmed by 6 bases and J by 2 bases, 7 bases remained unmatched. CDR1 is DFQATT, CDR2 SNEGSKA, per germline (reference sequence). The CDR3 is 14 amino acids. The DNA of the CDR3 is TGCAGTGCCCGCGGGGGGGCAGGTCAAGAGACCCAGTACTTC. Residues: CSARGGAGQETQYF.

In this sample, this clonotype turned up many times. This sequence joins TRBV6-5 and TRBJ2-2, with 13 positions matching TRBD2. Trimming took 6 bases from V and 0 from J; bases not matched to a gene: 7. The CDR3 totals 18 residues. Per the germline V gene, CDR1 is MNHEY and CDR2 is SVGAGI. The CDR3 loop reads CASSTRTSGGSNTGELFF. Here the CDR3 DNA reads TGTGCCAGCAGCACCAGGACTAGCGGGGGTTCGAACACCGGGGAGCTGTTTTTT.

This clonotype was found many times. This rearrangement joins TRBV7-3 to TRBJ2-1; perhaps TRBD1 as D (6 bases). Trimming pared 3 bases from V and 6 bases from J, leaving 9 bases between. Looked up from germline, CDR1 is SGHTA and CDR2 is FQGTGA. The CDR3 covers 13 residues. In DNA, the CDR3 is TGTGCCAGCAGCTTCAGGGGAGCCAATGAGCAGTTCTTC. Its protein product is CASSFRGANEQFF.

This clonotype was counted many times. The chain recombines TRBV11-2 with TRBJ1-2, with 7 positions matching TRBD1. This CDR3 contains 15 residues. V was clipped by 8 bases and J by 3 bases; unmatched bases: 12. CDR1 is SGHAT, CDR2 FQNNGV, per germline. Written as DNA, the CDR3 is TGTGCCAGCGGACATCACAAGACAGGGTACTATGGCTACACCTTC. Translation: CASGHHKTGYYGYTF.

This clonotype appeared a few times. J is TRBJ2-1 and V is TRBV24-1; 8 bases are a match to TRBD2. Germline CDR1 KGHDR, CDR2 SFDVKD. This CDR3 contains 17 residues. V shed 7 bases, J shed 0 bases, and the junction held 10 bases outside the gene matches. The DNA of the CDR3 is TGTGCCACCAGATCTAATAGCGGGGACAACTCCTACAATGAGCAGTTCTTC. This translates into CATRSNSGDNSYNEQFF.

The J gene is TRBJ2-3, the V gene TRBV12-3 or TRBV12-4; D is uncertain. Trimming took off 6 bases at V and 1 base at J, with 14 bases between the two ends. This CDR3 has 15 residues. The CDR3 sequence is CASSLGYIRTDTQYF. The CDR3 DNA reads TGTGCCAGCAGCCTAGGGTACATCCGCACAGATACGCAGTATTTT.

This clonotype was counted many times. V gene TRBV5-7 combines with J gene TRBJ1-4; unclear D gene. TRBV5-7 is identified as an open reading frame with a role that is uncertain. This CDR3 region has 13 residues. With 1 base removed from V and 7 bases from J, the gap between germline ends came to 8 bases. The CDR3 protein is CASSLKGCEKLFF. CDR3 DNA: TGTGCCAGCAGCTTGAAAGGGTGTGAAAAACTGTTTTTT.

The DNA of the CDR3 is TGTGCCAGCAGCTTATCGGCGGGGGTCCACAATGAGCAGTTCTTC. Amino acid sequence: CASSLSAGVHNEQFF. The chain links TRBV7-2 to TRBJ2-1; 7 bases match TRBD2. CDR3 length equals 15 residues. Per germline, CDR1 SGHTA and CDR2 FQGNSA. V gave up 2 bases and J gave up 5 bases; unmatched junction bases: 6.